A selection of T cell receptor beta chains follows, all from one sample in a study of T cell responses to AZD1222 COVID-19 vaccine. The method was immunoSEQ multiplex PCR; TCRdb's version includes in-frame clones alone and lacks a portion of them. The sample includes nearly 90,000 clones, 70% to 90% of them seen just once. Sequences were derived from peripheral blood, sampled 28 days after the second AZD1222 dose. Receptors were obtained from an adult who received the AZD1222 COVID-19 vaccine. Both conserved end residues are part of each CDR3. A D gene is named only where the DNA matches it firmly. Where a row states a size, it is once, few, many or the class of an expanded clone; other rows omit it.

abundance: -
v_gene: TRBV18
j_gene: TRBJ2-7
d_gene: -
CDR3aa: CASSLTQGWEQYF
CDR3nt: TGTGCCAGCTCACTAACGCAAGGATGGGAGCAGTACTTC

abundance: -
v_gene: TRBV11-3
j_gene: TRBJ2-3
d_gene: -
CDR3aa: CASSLDRLSTQYF
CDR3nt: TGTGCCAGCAGCTTAGATCGTCTTAGTACGCAGTATTTT

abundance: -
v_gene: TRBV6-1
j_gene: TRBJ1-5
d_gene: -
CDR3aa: CASSEGIIQPQHF
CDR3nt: TGTGCCAGCAGTGAAGGGATCATCCAGCCCCAGCATTTT

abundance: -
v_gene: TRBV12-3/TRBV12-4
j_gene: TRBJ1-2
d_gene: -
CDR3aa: CASSKTANYGYTF
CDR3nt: TGTGCCAGCAGTAAGACAGCTAACTATGGCTACACCTTC

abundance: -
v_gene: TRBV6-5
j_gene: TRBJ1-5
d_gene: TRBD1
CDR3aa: CASGTGGPNQPQHF
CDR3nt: TGTGCCAGCGGCACAGGGGGTCCCAATCAGCCCCAGCATTTT

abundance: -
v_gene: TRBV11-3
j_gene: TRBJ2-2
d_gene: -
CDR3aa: CASSLDGELFF
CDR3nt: TGTGCCAGCAGCTTAGACGGGGAGCTGTTTTTT

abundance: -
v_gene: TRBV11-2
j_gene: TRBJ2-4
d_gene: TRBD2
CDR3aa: CASSLSGGGHNAKNIQYF
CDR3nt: TGTGCCAGCAGCCTCTCGGGCGGGGGTCACAACGCCAAAAACATTCAGTACTTC

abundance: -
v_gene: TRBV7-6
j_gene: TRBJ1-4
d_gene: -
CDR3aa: CASSQGPWSPHEKLFF
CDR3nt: TGTGCCAGCAGCCAAGGACCCTGGAGTCCTCATGAAAAACTGTTTTTT

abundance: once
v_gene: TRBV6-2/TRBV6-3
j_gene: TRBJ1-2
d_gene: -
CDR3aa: CASSYSWVKRNYGYTF
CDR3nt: TGTGCCAGCAGTTACTCGTGGGTTAAGAGAAACTATGGCTACACCTTC

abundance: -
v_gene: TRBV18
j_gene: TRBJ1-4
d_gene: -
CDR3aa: CASSPNQDMNEKLFF
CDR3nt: TGTGCCAGCTCACCGAATCAGGACATGAATGAAAAACTGTTTTTT

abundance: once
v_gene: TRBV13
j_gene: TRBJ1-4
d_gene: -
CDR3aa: CASSESRDFNEKLFF
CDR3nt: TGTGCCAGCAGCGAGTCCCGGGACTTTAATGAAAAACTGTTTTTT

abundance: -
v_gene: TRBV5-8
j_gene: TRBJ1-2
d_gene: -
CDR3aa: CASRTPPSGRGYTF
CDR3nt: TGTGCCAGCAGGACGCCGCCGAGTGGGAGGGGCTACACCTTC

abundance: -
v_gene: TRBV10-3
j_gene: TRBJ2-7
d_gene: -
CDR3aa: CAISGGQPKNEQYF
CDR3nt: TGTGCCATCAGTGGTGGACAGCCGAAAAACGAGCAGTACTTC

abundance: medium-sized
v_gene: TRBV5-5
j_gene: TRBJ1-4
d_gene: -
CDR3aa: CASSPPEVYNEKLFF
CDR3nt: TGTGCCAGCAGCCCGCCCGAAGTATATAATGAAAAACTGTTTTTT

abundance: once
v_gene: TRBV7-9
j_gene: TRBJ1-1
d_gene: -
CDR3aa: CASSLMGPTEAFF
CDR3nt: TGTGCCAGCAGCTTAATGGGACCCACTGAAGCTTTCTTT

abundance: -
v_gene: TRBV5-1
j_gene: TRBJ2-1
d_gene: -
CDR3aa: CASSLETPAVNEQFF
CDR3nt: TGCGCCAGCAGCTTGGAAACGCCCGCCGTCAATGAGCAGTTCTTC

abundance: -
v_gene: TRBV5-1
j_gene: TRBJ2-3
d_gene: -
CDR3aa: CASSLLVGGTDTQYF
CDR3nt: TGCGCCAGCAGCTTGCTGGTTGGGGGAACAGATACGCAGTATTTT

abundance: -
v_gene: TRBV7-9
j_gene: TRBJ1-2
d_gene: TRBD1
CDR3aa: CASSTAGTDYGYTF
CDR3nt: TGTGCCAGCAGCACCGCCGGGACAGACTATGGCTACACCTTC

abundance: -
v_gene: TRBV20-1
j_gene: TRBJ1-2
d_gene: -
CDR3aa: CSASPTLWGYTF
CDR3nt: TGCAGTGCTAGTCCCACTTTGTGGGGCTACACCTTC

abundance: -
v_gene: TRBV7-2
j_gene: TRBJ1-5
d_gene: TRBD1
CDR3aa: CASSLAGQGGQPQHF
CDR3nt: TGTGCCAGCAGCTTAGCGGGACAGGGAGGCCAGCCCCAGCATTTT

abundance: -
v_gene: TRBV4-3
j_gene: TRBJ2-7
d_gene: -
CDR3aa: CASSRIKRTASYEQYF
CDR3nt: TGCGCCAGCAGTCGGATTAAGAGGACAGCCAGCTACGAGCAGTACTTC

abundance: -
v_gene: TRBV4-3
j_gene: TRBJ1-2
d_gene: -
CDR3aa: CASSQDSQRLTDGYTF
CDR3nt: TGCGCCAGCAGCCAAGATTCGCAGCGCTTGACAGATGGCTACACCTTC

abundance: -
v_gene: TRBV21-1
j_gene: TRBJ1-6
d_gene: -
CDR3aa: CERGQHNSPLHF
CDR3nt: TGTGAGAGGGGGCAACATAATTCACCCCTCCACTTT

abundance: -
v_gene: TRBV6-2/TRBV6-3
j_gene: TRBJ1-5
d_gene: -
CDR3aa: CASSSFGQPQHF
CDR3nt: TGTGCCAGCAGTTCCTTCGGTCAGCCCCAGCATTTT